This T cell receptor beta chain was captured by sequencing in a study of blood T cell repertoires in COVID-19. TCRdb keeps only in-frame clones here, not all; method: immunoSEQ multiplex PCR. The table has approximately 110,000 clones, 83% seen once. Germline trimming cut 8 bases from V and 0 bases from J; bases unmatched to any gene: 7. This CDR3 is 15 amino acids long. Germline V lookup: CDR1 LNHDA, CDR2 SQIVND (reference sequence). The chain employs TRBV19 and TRBJ1-5, with TRBD1 matching over 7 bases. This clonotype was obtained from a woman between 55 and 75 years old with acute or convalescent COVID-19. Sequencing input: peripheral blood. The CDR3 reads CASDKGQTSNQPQHF. DNA for the CDR3: TGTGCCAGTGATAAGGGACAGACTAGCAATCAGCCCCAGCATTTT.